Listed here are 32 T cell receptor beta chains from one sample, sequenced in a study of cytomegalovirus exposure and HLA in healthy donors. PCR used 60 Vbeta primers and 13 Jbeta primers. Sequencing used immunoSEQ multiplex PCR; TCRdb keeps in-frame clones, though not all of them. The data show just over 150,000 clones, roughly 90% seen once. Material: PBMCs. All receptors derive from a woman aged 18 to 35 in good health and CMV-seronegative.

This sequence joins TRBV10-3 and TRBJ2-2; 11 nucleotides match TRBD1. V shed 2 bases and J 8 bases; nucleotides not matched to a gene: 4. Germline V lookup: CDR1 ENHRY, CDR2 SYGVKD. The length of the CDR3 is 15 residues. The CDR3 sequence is CAISEPDRGLGELFF. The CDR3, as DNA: TGTGCCATCAGTGAGCCGGACAGGGGGCTGGGGGAGCTGTTTTTT.

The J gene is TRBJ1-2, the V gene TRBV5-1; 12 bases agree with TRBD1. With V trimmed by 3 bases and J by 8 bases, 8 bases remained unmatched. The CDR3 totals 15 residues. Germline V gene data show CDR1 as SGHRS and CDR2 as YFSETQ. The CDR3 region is CASSSGTGGRRGYTF. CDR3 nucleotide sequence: TGCGCCAGCAGCTCCGGGACAGGGGGCCGTAGAGGCTACACCTTC.

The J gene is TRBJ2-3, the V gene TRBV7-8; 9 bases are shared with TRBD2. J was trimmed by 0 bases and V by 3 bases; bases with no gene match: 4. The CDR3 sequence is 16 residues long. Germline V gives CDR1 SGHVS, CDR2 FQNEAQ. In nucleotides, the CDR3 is TGTGCCAGCAGCTTTACTAGCGGGCCTAGCACAGATACGCAGTATTTT. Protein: CASSFTSGPSTDTQYF.

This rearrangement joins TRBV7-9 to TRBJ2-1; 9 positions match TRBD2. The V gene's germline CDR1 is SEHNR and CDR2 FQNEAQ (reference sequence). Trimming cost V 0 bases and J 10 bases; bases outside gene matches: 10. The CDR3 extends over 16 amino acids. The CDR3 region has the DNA TGTGCCAGCAGCTTAGCGCGATTAGCGGGAGAGCGGGAGCAGTTCTTC. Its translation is CASSLARLAGEREQFF. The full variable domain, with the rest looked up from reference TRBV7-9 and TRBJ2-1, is DTGVSQNPRHKITKRGQNVTFRCDPISEHNRLYWYRQTLGQGPEFLTYFQNEAQLEKSRLLSDRFSAERPKGSFSTLEIQRTEQGDSAMYLCASSLARLAGEREQFFGPGTRLTVL.

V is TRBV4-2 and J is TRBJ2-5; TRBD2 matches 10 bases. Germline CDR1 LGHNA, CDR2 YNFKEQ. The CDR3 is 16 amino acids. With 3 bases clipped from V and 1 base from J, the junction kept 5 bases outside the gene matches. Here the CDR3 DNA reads TGTGCCAGCAGCCATTTAGCGGGAGGTATCCAAGAGACCCAGTACTTC. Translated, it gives CASSHLAGGIQETQYF.

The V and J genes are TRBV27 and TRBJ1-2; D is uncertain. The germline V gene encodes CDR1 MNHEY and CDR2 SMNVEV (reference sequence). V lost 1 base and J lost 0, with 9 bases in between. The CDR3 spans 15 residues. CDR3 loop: CASSLLAGANYGYTF. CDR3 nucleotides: TGTGCCAGCAGTTTATTAGCGGGAGCTAACTATGGCTACACCTTC.

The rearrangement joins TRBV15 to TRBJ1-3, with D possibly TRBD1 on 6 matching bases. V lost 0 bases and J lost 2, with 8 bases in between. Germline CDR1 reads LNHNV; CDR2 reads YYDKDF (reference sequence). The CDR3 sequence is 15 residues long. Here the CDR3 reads CATSRDQGPGNTIYF. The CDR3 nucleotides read TGTGCCACCAGCAGAGATCAGGGGCCTGGAAACACCATATATTTT.

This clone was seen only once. The CDR3 sequence is CASSLSGADYGYTF. CDR3 nucleotides: TGTGCCAGCAGTCTAAGCGGGGCGGACTATGGCTACACCTTC. The rearrangement joins TRBV27 to TRBJ1-2, with D possibly matching TRBD1 (5 bases). Trimming pared 5 bases from V and 3 bases from J, leaving 13 bases between. This CDR3 has 14 residues. Per germline, CDR1 MNHEY and CDR2 SMNVEV (reference sequence).

The CDR3 spells CASSGQVGNSPLHF. The CDR3 DNA follows: TGTGCCAGCAGCGGACAGGTTGGGAATTCACCCCTCCACTTT. V usage is TRBV4-2 and J usage is TRBJ1-6; TRBD1 aligns across 7 bases. The CDR3 consists of 14 residues. Germline V CDR1 and CDR2: LGHNA, YNFKEQ. With 5 bases clipped from V and 7 bases from J, the junction kept 5 bases outside the gene matches.

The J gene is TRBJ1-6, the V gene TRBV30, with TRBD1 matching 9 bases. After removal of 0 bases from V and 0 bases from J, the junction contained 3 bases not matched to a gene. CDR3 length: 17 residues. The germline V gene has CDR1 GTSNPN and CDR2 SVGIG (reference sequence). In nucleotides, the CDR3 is TGTGCCTGGAGTGTCTTGACAGGGGGCTCCTATAATTCACCCCTCCACTTT. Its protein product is CAWSVLTGGSYNSPLHF. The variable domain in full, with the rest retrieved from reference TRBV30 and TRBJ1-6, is SQTIHQWPATLVQPVGSPLSLECTVEGTSNPNLYWYRQAAGRGLQLLFYSVGIGQISSEVPQNLSASRPQDRQFILSSKKLLLSDSGFYLCAWSVLTGGSYNSPLHFGNGTRLTVT.

CDR3 DNA: TGTGCCAGCAGCCTCGGGTCCGGCACTGAAGCTTTCTTT. This gives the protein CASSLGSGTEAFF. The V call is TRBV7-9, the J call TRBJ1-1, with unresolved D. V lost 5 bases and J lost 4, with 11 bases in between. The CDR3 has 13 residues. Germline CDR1 reads SEHNR; CDR2 reads FQNEAQ (reference sequence).

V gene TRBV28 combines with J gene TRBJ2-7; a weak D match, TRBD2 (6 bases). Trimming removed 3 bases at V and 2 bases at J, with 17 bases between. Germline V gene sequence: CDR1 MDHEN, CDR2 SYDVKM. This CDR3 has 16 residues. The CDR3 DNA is TGTGCCAGCAGTTTGGTCGCGGGGCGGTTCACCTACGAGCAGTACTTC. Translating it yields CASSLVAGRFTYEQYF.

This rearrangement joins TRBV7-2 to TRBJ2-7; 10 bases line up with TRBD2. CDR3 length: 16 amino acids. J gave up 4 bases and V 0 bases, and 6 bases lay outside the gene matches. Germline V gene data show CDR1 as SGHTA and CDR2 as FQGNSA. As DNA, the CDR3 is TGTGCCAGCAGCTTAGCGCGAGCGGGAGGGTCTTACGAGCAGTACTTC. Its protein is CASSLARAGGSYEQYF.

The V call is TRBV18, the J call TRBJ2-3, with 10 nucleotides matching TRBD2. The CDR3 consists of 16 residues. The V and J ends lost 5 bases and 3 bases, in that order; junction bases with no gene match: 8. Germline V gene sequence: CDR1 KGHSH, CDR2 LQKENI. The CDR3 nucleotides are TGTGCCAGCTCAGCACTAGCGGGGTCAGGAACAGATACGCAGTATTTT. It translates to CASSALAGSGTDTQYF. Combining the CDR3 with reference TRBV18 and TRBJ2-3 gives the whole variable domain NAGVMQNPRHLVRRRGQEARLRCSPMKGHSHVYWYRQLPEEGLKFMVYLQKENIIDESGMPKERFSAEFPKEGPSILRIQQVVRGDSAAYFCASSALAGSGTDTQYFGPGTRLTVL.

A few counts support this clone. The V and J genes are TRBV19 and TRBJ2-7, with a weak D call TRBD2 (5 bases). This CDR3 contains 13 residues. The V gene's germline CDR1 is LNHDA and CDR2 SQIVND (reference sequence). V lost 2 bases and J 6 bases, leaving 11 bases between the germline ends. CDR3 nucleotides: TGTGCCAGTAGTATAACGGGATGGGTCGAGCAGTACTTC. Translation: CASSITGWVEQYF. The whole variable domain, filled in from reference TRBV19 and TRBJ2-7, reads DGGITQSPKYLFRKEGQNVTLSCEQNLNHDAMYWYRQDPGQGLRLIYYSQIVNDFQKGDIAEGYSVSREKKESFPLTVTSAQKNPTAFYLCASSITGWVEQYFGPGTRLTVT.

CDR3 protein: CSVVSGGSNTGELFF. In DNA form, the CDR3 reads TGCAGCGTTGTGTCGGGGGGGTCGAACACCGGGGAGCTGTTTTTT. The rearrangement uses TRBV29-1 and TRBJ2-2; 8 bases map to TRBD2. There are 15 residues in the CDR3. V lost 4 bases and J lost 0; bases outside the gene matches: 4. CDR1 is SQVTM, CDR2 ANQGSEA, per germline.

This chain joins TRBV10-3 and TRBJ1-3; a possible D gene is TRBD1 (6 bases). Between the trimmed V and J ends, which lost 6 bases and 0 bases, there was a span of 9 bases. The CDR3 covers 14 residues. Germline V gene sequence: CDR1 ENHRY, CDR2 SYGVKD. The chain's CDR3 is CAISTGTSGNTIYF. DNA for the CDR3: TGTGCCATCAGCACAGGGACCTCTGGAAACACCATATATTTT.

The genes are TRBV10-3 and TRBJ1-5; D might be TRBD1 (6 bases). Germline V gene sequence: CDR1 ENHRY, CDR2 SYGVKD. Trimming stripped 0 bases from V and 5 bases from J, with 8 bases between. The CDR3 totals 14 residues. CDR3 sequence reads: CAISESPGDQPQHF. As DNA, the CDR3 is TGTGCCATCAGTGAGTCGCCAGGGGATCAGCCCCAGCATTTT.

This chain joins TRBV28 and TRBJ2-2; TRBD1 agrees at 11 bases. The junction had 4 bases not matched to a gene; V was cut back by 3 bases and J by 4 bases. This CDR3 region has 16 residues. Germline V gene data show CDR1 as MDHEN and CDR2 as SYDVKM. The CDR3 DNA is TGTGCCAGCAGTTTGAGGGGGACAGGGGGCACCGGGGAGCTGTTTTTT. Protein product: CASSLRGTGGTGELFF. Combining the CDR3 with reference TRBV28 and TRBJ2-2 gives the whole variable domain DVKVTQSSRYLVKRTGEKVFLECVQDMDHENMFWYRQDPGLGLRLIYFSYDVKMKEKGDIPEGYSVSREKKERFSLILESASTNQTSMYLCASSLRGTGGTGELFFGEGSRLTVL.

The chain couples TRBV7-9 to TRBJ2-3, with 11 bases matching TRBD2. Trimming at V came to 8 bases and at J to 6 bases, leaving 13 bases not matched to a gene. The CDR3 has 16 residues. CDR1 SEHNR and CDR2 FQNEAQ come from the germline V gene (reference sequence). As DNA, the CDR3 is TGTGCCAGCGGGCAGACTAGCGGGGTTCTTGGGGATACGCAGTATTTT. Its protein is CASGQTSGVLGDTQYF.

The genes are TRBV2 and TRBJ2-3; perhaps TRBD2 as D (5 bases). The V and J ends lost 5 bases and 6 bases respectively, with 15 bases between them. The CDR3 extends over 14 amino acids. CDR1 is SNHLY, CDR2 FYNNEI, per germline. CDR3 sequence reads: CASSRDFSPDTQYF. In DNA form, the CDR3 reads TGTGCCAGCAGTCGGGATTTTTCCCCCGATACGCAGTATTTT. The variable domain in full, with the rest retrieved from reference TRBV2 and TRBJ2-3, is EPEVTQTPSHQVTQMGQEVILRCVPISNHLYFYWYRQILGQKVEFLVSFYNNEISEKSEIFDDQFSVERPDGSNFTLKIRSTKLEDSAMYFCASSRDFSPDTQYFGPGTRLTVL.

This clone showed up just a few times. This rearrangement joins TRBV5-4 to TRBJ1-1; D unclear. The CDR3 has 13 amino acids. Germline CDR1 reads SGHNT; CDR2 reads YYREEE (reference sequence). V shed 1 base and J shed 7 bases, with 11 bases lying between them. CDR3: CASSLKAADEAFF. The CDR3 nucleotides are TGTGCCAGCAGCTTGAAAGCGGCCGATGAAGCTTTCTTT. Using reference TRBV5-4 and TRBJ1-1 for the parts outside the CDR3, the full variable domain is ETGVTQSPTHLIKTRGQQVTLRCSSQSGHNTVSWYQQALGQGPQFIFQYYREEENGRGNFPPRFSGLQFPNYSSELNVNALELDDSALYLCASSLKAADEAFFGQGTRLTVV.

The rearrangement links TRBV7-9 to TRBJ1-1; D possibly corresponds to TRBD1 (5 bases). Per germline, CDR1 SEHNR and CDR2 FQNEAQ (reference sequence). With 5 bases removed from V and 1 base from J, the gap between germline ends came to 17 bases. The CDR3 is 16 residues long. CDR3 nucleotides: TGTGCCAGCAGCCCACGCTTGGCGCAGGGGAACACTGAAGCTTTCTTT. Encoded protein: CASSPRLAQGNTEAFF.

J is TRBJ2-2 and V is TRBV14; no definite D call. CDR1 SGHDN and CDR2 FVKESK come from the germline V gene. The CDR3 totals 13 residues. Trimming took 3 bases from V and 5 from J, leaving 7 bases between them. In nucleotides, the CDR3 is TGTGCCAGCAGCCAGACACTGACCGGGGAGCTGTTTTTT. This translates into CASSQTLTGELFF.

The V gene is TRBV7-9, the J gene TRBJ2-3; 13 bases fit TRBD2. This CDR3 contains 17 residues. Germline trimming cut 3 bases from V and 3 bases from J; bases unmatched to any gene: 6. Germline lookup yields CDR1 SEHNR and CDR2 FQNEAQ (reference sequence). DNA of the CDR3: TGTGCCAGCAGCTTGGGGGCACTAGCGGGAGGGACAGATACGCAGTATTTT. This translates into CASSLGALAGGTDTQYF.

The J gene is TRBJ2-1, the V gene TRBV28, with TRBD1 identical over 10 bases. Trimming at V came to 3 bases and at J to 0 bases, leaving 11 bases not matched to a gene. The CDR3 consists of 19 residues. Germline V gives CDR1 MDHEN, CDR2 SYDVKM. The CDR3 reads CASSLGTGVPRSSYNEQFF. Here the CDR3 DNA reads TGTGCCAGCAGTTTGGGGACAGGGGTCCCAAGGAGCTCCTACAATGAGCAGTTCTTC. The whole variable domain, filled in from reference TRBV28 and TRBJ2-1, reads DVKVTQSSRYLVKRTGEKVFLECVQDMDHENMFWYRQDPGLGLRLIYFSYDVKMKEKGDIPEGYSVSREKKERFSLILESASTNQTSMYLCASSLGTGVPRSSYNEQFFGPGTRLTVL.

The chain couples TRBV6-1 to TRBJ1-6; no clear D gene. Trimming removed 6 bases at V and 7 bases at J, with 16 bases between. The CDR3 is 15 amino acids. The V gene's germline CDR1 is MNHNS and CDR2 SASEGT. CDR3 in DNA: TGTGCCAGCAGCCCGGTTTATGGTCTGAATTCACCCCTCCACTTT. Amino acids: CASSPVYGLNSPLHF.

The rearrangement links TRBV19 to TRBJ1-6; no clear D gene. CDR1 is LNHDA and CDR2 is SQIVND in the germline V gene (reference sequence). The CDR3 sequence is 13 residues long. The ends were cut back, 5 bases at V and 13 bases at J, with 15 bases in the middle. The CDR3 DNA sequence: TGTGCCAGTAGTCCCCAAGACCCGCGGCCCCTCCACTTT. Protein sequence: CASSPQDPRPLHF. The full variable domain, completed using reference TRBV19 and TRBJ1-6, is DGGITQSPKYLFRKEGQNVTLSCEQNLNHDAMYWYRQDPGQGLRLIYYSQIVNDFQKGDIAEGYSVSREKKESFPLTVTSAQKNPTAFYLCASSPQDPRPLHFGNGTRLTVT.

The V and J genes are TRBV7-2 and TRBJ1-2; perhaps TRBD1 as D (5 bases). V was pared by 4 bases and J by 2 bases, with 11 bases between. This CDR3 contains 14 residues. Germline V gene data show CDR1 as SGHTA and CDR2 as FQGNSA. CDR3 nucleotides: TGTGCCAGCAGCTGGAGGGACTTGAACTATGGCTACACCTTC. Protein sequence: CASSWRDLNYGYTF.

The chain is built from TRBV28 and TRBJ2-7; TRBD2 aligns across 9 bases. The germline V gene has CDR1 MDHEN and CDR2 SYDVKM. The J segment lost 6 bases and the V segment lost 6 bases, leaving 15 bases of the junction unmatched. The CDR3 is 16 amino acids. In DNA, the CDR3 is TGTGCCAGCAGGTCCTCCTCTGCGGGAGGGCTGGGCGAGCAGTACTTC. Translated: CASRSSSAGGLGEQYF.

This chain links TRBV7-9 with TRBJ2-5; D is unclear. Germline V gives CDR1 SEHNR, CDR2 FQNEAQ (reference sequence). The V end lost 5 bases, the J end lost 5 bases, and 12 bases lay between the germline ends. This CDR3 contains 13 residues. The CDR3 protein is CASSHLNKETQYF. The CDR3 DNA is TGTGCCAGCAGCCACCTCAACAAGGAGACCCAGTACTTC.

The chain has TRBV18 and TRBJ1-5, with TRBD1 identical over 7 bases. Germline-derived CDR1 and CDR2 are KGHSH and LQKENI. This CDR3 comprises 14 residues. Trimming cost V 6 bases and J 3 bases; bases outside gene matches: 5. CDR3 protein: CASSTGAINQPQHF. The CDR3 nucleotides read TGTGCCAGCTCCACAGGGGCCATCAATCAGCCCCAGCATTTT.